This T cell receptor beta chain was recovered during a study of T cell clonality in common variable immunodeficiency. The CDR3 consists of 16 residues. The V and J ends lost 2 bases and 0 bases, in that order; junction bases with no gene match: 2. Germline values: CDR1 SGHRS, CDR2 YFSETQ. TCRdb's copy holds only in-frame clones and misses some; the assay was immunoSEQ multiplex PCR. The sample offers tens of thousands of clones and no singletons, the top ten holding 1.2% to 1.5%. Study results and caveats: Common variable immunodeficiency TCR beta sequences reportedly had fewer deletions and N-nucleotide insertions. T cell subpopulation sequencing would be needed to explain CVID clonality. Shared TCRbeta clones were fewer between CVID subjects than controls.

Heparinized whole blood, roughly 5 to 8.5 ml, came from each donor. This clone occurred many times. What it binds is not known. The read finishes 3 residues shy of the CDR3 end, and the germline J gene is used to complete it. What was sequenced was peripheral blood mononuclear cells. The TCR originated in a person between 18 and 75 years old in good health. This chain links TRBV5-1 with TRBJ2-1; 10 positions agree with TRBD2. CDR3 in amino acids: CASSFLAGGSYNEQFF. The sequenced CDR3 bases are TGCGCCAGCAGCTTTTTAGCGGGAGGCTCCTACAATGAG.